This T cell receptor beta chain stems from a study of blood T cell repertoires in COVID-19. Study information: Researchers got acute and convalescent COVID-19 samples from the United States, Italy and Spain.

The data were produced by immunoSEQ multiplex PCR, yet TCRdb's version contains in-frame clones alone and is incomplete. The sample has some 220,000 clones; approximately 86% are singletons. The CDR3 spans 15 residues. Trimming took 0 bases from V and 6 from J, leaving 14 bases between them. Germline values: CDR1 SGHTA, CDR2 FQGTGA. The V and J genes are TRBV7-3 and TRBJ1-1; the D gene is possibly TRBD1 (6 bases). The source material was peripheral blood. The source is a woman aged 30 to 39 with COVID-19, enrolled during active disease. This CDR3 is CASSLTGQPVPEAFF. CDR3 in DNA: TGTGCCAGCAGCTTAACGGGACAACCCGTCCCTGAAGCTTTCTTT.